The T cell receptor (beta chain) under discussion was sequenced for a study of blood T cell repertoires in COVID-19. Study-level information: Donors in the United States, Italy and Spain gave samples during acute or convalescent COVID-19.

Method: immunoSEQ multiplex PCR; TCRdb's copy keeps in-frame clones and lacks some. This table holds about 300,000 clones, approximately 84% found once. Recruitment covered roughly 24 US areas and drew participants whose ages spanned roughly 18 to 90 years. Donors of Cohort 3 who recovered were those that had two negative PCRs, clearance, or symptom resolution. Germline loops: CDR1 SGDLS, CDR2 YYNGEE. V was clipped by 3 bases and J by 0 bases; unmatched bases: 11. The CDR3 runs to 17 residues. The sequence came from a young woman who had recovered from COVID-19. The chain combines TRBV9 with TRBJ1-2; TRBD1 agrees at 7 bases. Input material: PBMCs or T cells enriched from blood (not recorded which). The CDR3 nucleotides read TGTGCCAGCAGCGCCGGACAGGTCCCTAAAGCTAACTATGGCTACACCTTC. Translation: CASSAGQVPKANYGYTF.